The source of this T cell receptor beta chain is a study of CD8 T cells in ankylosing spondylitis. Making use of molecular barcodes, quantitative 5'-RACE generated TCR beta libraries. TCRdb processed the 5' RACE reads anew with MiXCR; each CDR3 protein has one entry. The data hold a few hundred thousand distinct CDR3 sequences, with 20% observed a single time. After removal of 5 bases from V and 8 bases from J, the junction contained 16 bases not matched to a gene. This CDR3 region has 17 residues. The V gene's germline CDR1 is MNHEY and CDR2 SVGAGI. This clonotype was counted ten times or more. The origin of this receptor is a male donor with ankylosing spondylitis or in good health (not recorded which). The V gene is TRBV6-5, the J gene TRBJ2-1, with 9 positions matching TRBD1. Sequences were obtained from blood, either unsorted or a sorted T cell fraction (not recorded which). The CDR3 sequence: CASSPRWRQGERDEQFF. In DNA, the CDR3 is TGTGCCAGCAGTCCTCGATGGAGACAGGGGGAGAGGGATGAGCAGTTCTTC.